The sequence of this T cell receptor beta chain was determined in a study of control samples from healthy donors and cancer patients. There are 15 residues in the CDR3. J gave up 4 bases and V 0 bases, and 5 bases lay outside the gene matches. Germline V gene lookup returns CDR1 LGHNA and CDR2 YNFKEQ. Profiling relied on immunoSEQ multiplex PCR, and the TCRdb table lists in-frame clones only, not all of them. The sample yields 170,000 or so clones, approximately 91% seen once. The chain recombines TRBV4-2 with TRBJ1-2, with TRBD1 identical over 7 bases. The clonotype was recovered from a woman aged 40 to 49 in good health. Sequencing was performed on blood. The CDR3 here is CASSQDSSGGYGYTF. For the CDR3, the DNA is TGTGCCAGCAGCCAAGATTCGTCAGGGGGCTATGGCTACACCTTC.